Detailed here is one TCR beta chain. Antigen specificity is unknown. TCRdb re-called the 5' RACE reads; every CDR3 protein appears as one record, without DNA. The sample has 400,000 or so distinct CDR3 sequences; the top ten hold approximately 2.4%. The entry originates in a study of monozygotic twins with inflammatory bowel disease. Regarding the study as a whole: IBD patients exhibited fewer clonotypes shared with other individuals than healthy twins, particularly with disease activity.

Germline assignment: CDR1 KGHDR and CDR2 SFDVKD. The CDR3 covers 14 residues. This receptor was obtained from a human donor with ulcerative colitis or Crohn's disease, or a healthy co-twin of an affected twin (not recorded which). The chain has TRBV24-1 and TRBJ1-3; there is no DNA to check the TCRdb D call of TRBD1. Sequences were obtained from blood. This CDR3 reads CATSDTARWNGIYF.